The 5 T cell receptor beta chains in this list originate from one sample, sequenced in a study of T-cell memory formation after mild COVID-19. MiXCR was run by TCRdb on the 5' RACE reads, yielding one entry per CDR3 protein. The table includes more than 200,000 distinct CDR3 sequences, around 17% detected once. Sequencing was carried out using PBMCs or a T cell subset sorted from them (not recorded which). All receptors come from a man younger than 35 who had mild COVID-19 (a few samples of this study predate the infection). Cell type and time point are not known.

At least ten counts were recorded for this clonotype. CDR3 amino acids: CASSLWGQGSNQPQHF. The CDR3, as DNA: TGTGCCAGCAGTTTATGGGGACAGGGTAGCAATCAGCCCCAGCATTTT. The gene calls are TRBV28 and TRBJ1-5, with 9 positions matching TRBD1. The CDR3 is 16 residues long. V lost 0 bases, J lost 0 bases, and 0 bases stayed unmatched. Germline lookup yields CDR1 MDHEN and CDR2 SYDVKM.

This clonotype was detected only a few times. A read error may account for a junction end that differs from germline. The chain employs TRBV7-7 and TRBJ2-2; tentative D call: TRBD2 (6 bases). The germline gives CDR1 SSHAT, CDR2 FNYEAQ (reference sequence). The CDR3 is made up of 13 amino acids. CDR3 DNA sequence: TGTGCTAGCAGCTTTGGGGGGACGTCGGAGCTGTTTTTT. It encodes CASSFGGTSELFF. Full variable domain (rest looked up from reference TRBV7-7 and TRBJ2-2): GAGVSQSPRYKVTKRGQDVTLRCDPISSHATLYWYQQALGQGPEFLTYFNYEAQPDKSGLPSDRFSAERPEGSISTLTIQRTEQRDSAMYRCASSFGGTSELFFGEGSRLTVL.

V is TRBV5-1 and J is TRBJ1-1; tentatively, D is TRBD1 (5 bases). The CDR3 has 14 residues. From germline, CDR1 is SGHRS and CDR2 YFSETQ. Trimming took off 4 bases at V and 2 bases at J, with 12 bases between the two ends. CDR3 protein: CASSETASNTEAFF. CDR3 bases: TGCGCCAGCAGCGAGACAGCTTCCAACACTGAAGCTTTCTTT.

The chain carries TRBV19 and TRBJ2-2, with D perhaps given as TRBD1 or TRBD2 (6 bases each). The germline V gene encodes CDR1 LNHDA and CDR2 SQIVND (reference sequence). This CDR3 contains 15 residues. Trimming stripped 6 bases from V and 3 bases from J, with 14 bases between. Here the CDR3 reads CASRRGEMDTGELFF. For the CDR3, the DNA is TGTGCCAGTAGGAGGGGGGAGATGGACACCGGGGAGCTGTTTTTT.

This clonotype was counted between two and nine times. V and J are TRBV20-1 and TRBJ2-7, with 8 bases fitting TRBD2. This CDR3 spans 11 amino acids. The germline CDR1 and CDR2 sequences are DFQATT and SNEGSKA (reference sequence). V lost 6 bases to trimming and J lost 3 bases; unmatched junction nucleotides: 1. For the CDR3, the DNA is TGCAGTGCCGGGAGGGGCTACGAGCAGTACTTC. This translates into CSAGRGYEQYF.